The 23 T cell receptor beta chains in this list originate from one sample, sequenced in a study of T cells expressing NK-cell markers. TCRdb reprocessed the 5' RACE reads; each CDR3 protein has one entry and no DNA is given. This listing includes about 460,000 distinct CDR3 sequences. Input material: blood T cells: a sorted CD56 or NKG2C T cell subset, CD4+ or CD8+ T cells, or bulk PBMC T cells (not recorded which). The receptors here all came from a woman in her forties or fifties in good health.

The chain uses TRBV11-2 and TRBJ2-1; TCRdb selects TRBD2, and the lack of DNA leaves this call unchecked. The CDR3 extends over 18 amino acids. Looked up from germline, CDR1 is SGHAT and CDR2 is FQNNGV. CDR3 sequence reads: CASSLDNLAGKSYNEQFF.

The chain is built from TRBV7-9 and TRBJ1-2; TCRdb indicates TRBD1, and absent DNA this call remains unverified. The CDR3 is 13 amino acids. The germline gives CDR1 SEHNR, CDR2 FQNEAQ (reference sequence). The CDR3 sequence: CASRSGIYYGYTF.

This sequence joins TRBV4-1 and TRBJ1-2. Per the germline V gene, CDR1 is MGHRA and CDR2 is YSYEKL. There are 15 residues in the CDR3. The CDR3 is CASSQLTLPPYGYTF.

The V and J genes are TRBV10-1 and TRBJ1-1. The CDR3 has 12 amino acids. Germline V CDR1 and CDR2: WNHNN, SYGVQD (reference sequence). This chain's CDR3 is CASSDLDFGAFF.

This chain joins TRBV10-2 and TRBJ2-2. Germline CDR1 is WSHSY and CDR2 is SAAADI. CDR3 length equals 15 residues. Here the CDR3 reads CASGSLQANTGELFF.

This CDR3 reads CASSEQGWAGELFF. This chain links TRBV6-1 with TRBJ2-2; TCRdb's D gene call, TRBD1, goes unchecked for lack of DNA. The CDR3 length is 14 residues. CDR1 is MNHNS and CDR2 is SASEGT in the germline V gene.

This rearrangement joins TRBV12-3 or TRBV12-4 to TRBJ2-1; without DNA, the TCRdb call of TRBD2 cannot be checked. The CDR3 runs to 17 residues. CDR3 sequence: CASSLSLRRGGADEQFF.

The rearrangement joins TRBV10-3 to TRBJ2-2; without DNA, the TCRdb call of TRBD2 cannot be checked. CDR3 size: 16 residues. Germline V CDR1 and CDR2: ENHRY, SYGVKD. The CDR3 is CAITHAGGGNTGELFF.

The CDR3 sequence: CATSTSRGIYTEAFF. The chain has TRBV24-1 and TRBJ1-1; TCRdb selects TRBD1, and the lack of DNA leaves this call unchecked. Germline V gives CDR1 KGHDR, CDR2 SFDVKD. The CDR3 spans 15 residues.

The chain couples TRBV20-1 to TRBJ2-3; absent DNA, TCRdb's TRBD2 call cannot be checked. This CDR3 contains 15 residues. Germline V gene lookup returns CDR1 DFQATT and CDR2 SNEGSKA (reference sequence). The CDR3 sequence is CSSEGLAVSTDTQYF.

This sequence joins TRBV20-1 and TRBJ2-5; TCRdb outputs TRBD1, but without DNA this stays unchecked. Germline CDR1 and CDR2: DFQATT and SNEGSKA (reference sequence). The CDR3 runs to 15 residues. CDR3 residues: CSAKPPQGGGETQYF.

This rearrangement joins TRBV4-2 to TRBJ2-4; the TRBD2 assignment by TCRdb is unverifiable without DNA. Per the germline V gene, CDR1 is LGHNA and CDR2 is YNFKEQ. The CDR3 sequence is 16 residues long. The CDR3 here is CASSPGGLAKGLIQYF.

The CDR3 reads CATSDDGTAQPQHF. V gene TRBV24-1 combines with J gene TRBJ1-5; the D call from TCRdb, TRBD1, cannot be confirmed without DNA. The germline CDR1 and CDR2 sequences are KGHDR and SFDVKD. The CDR3 spans 14 residues.

The chain carries TRBV12-3 or TRBV12-4 and TRBJ2-7; TCRdb indicates TRBD1, and absent DNA this call remains unverified. CDR3 length: 14 amino acids. The CDR3 loop reads CASRFTGPTSEQYF.

The chain's CDR3 is CASTPFLNEQFF. This sequence joins TRBV6-1 and TRBJ2-1. Looked up from germline, CDR1 is MNHNS and CDR2 is SASEGT. The CDR3 is made up of 12 amino acids.

This chain links TRBV3-1 with TRBJ2-4; TCRdb picks TRBD1, but there is no DNA to check that call. CDR3 length equals 14 residues. In germline, CDR1 is LGHDT, CDR2 YNNKEL (reference sequence). The CDR3: CASSVSGTSGIQYF.

V gene TRBV6-5 combines with J gene TRBJ1-2; TCRdb returns TRBD1, unconfirmable since there is no DNA. Germline V gene lookup returns CDR1 MNHEY and CDR2 SVGAGI. The CDR3 length is 12 residues. The chain's CDR3 is CASSPGTAKYTF.

This chain joins TRBV7-6 and TRBJ2-2. Germline assignment: CDR1 SGHVS and CDR2 FNYEAQ. CDR3 length: 12 amino acids. CDR3 amino acids: CASSSEGGELFF.

The chain links TRBV6-6 to TRBJ1-3. The CDR3 spans 15 residues. CDR1 MNHNY and CDR2 SVGAGI come from the germline V gene (reference sequence). CDR3: CASSLDGSSGNTIYF.

V is TRBV11-3 and J is TRBJ2-3; without DNA, the TCRdb call of TRBD1 cannot be checked. The CDR3 length is 16 residues. CDR1 SGHNT and CDR2 YENEEA come from the germline V gene. This CDR3 is CASRDVRWGQADTQYF.

The rearrangement uses TRBV21-1 and TRBJ2-4. TRBV21-1 is classified as a pseudogene. This CDR3 is built from 15 residues. The CDR3 is CASSKFLQFGNIQYF.

The chain employs TRBV15 and TRBJ2-3. The CDR3 totals 12 residues. Germline V gene data show CDR1 as LNHNV and CDR2 as YYDKDF (reference sequence). CDR3 amino acids: CATSRSTDTQYF. Based on the CDR3 plus reference TRBV15 and TRBJ2-3, the full variable domain is DAMVIQNPRYQVTQFGKPVTLSCSQTLNHNVMYWYQQKSSQAPKLLFHYYDKDFNNEADTPDNFQSRRPNTSFCFLDIRSPGLGDTAMYLCATSRSTDTQYFGPGTRLTVL.

The J gene is TRBJ2-1, the V gene TRBV3-1; the TRBD2 assignment by TCRdb is unverifiable without DNA. CDR3 size: 15 residues. Germline CDR1 and CDR2: LGHDT and YNNKEL (reference sequence). The CDR3: CASSDSGSSYNEQFF.